This T cell receptor beta chain originates from a study of siplizumab effects on memory and regulatory T cells. Study results and caveats: Under siplizumab, alloreactive sequences traced to unstimulated CD4+ memory cells were significantly reduced. Sequences below about 10^-5 frequency were poorly captured, and few alloreactive clones mapped to unstimulated subsets.

Of note for this clone: Antigen unknown.

CDR1 and CDR2 (germline): SGHVS, FNYEAQ. After removal of 4 bases from V and 15 bases from J, the junction contained 7 bases not matched to a gene. The CDR3 has 13 residues. The assay covered roughly 97,000 TCR templates per sample. Method: immunoSEQ multiplex PCR; TCRdb's copy keeps in-frame clones and lacks some. The table includes 100,000 or so clones, approximately 94% detected once. The sequenced sample was CD4+ T cells sorted from blood. The sequence derives from a human donor in good health. The chain combines TRBV7-6 with TRBJ2-1, with 12 bases that match TRBD2. As DNA, the CDR3 is TGTGCCAGCAGCTCCAAGACTAGCGGGAGTCTGTTCTTC. This codes for CASSSKTSGSLFF.